This T cell receptor (beta chain) was obtained from a study of blood T cell repertoires in COVID-19 (dated by TCRdb to 2019 to 2021). As for the study more broadly: Samples from collaborators originated in the United States, Italy and Spain and spanned both the acute and convalescent phases of COVID-19. The prospective study material was composed of cDNA or gDNA derived from T cells, B-cell-depleted T cells, or PBMCs. Deeply sampled blood TCRbeta repertoires from subjects exposed to, actively infected with, or recovered from COVID-19 were included in the dataset. A freely available public database, intended as a resource for researchers studying the immune response to SARS-CoV-2, is where the repertoires were released. The samples were drawn from the first 160 participants of the ongoing ImmuneRACE study and from 1,254 subjects provided by 6 global collaborators. Nearly every sample came with metadata listing a de-identified subject ID, COVID-19 status, age in years and sex. HLA class I and class II types, where available, came from metadata supplied by the sample provider rather than from assay-based typing.

As for this clone: This clone's antigen is unknown. The input lacks base qualities; no much larger clone sits a single base away.

Results the study describes overall, beyond this receptor: The amount of clinical and demographic metadata varied by source and participant and was provided uncurated.

The collaborating institutions used their own protocols to collect whole blood in K2EDTA tubes. Collaborator samples were shipped for TCRbeta analysis as frozen whole blood, isolated PBMCs, or DNA extracted from either sample type. TCRbeta CDR3 regions were amplified from genomic DNA by means of the immunoSEQ Assay, a bias-controlled multiplex PCR. Per the original workflow: The number of nucleated cells in each sample was estimated by amplification of reference gene primers within the assay. To quantify the absolute abundance of each unique TCRbeta CDR3 rearrangement, sequence reads were collapsed and filtered. For each sample, productive Simpson clonality was calculated as the square root of Simpson's diversity index over productive rearrangements. The table was pulled from immuneACCESS by TCRdb, which kept in-frame rearrangements only. Such tables lose some clones; where checked, under half of the loss comes from unresolved V genes, and the rest has no known cause. That table supplies the V and J calls and clone size; D and trimming were determined from the DNA. This sample lists 200,000 to 250,000 clones; 86% were detected once. The ten largest make up approximately 13% of the sample.

Sequenced: peripheral blood. The sequence came from an elderly man with acute or convalescent COVID-19.

The CDR3 sequence is CASSQETGDYGYTF. The DNA is as follows: TGCGCCAGCAGCCAAGAGACCGGGGACTATGGCTACACCTTC. The receptor chain draws on TRBV4-3 and TRBJ1-2; the D gene is unclear. Its CDR3 holds 14 amino acids, cysteine through phenylalanine. The read is trimmed to its CDR3 DNA, 42 bases read in frame from base 1. The junction shows trimming of 0 bases on V and 3 bases on J, plus 8 bases between the germline ends. The germline V gene sets CDR1 to LGHNA and CDR2 to YSLEER.